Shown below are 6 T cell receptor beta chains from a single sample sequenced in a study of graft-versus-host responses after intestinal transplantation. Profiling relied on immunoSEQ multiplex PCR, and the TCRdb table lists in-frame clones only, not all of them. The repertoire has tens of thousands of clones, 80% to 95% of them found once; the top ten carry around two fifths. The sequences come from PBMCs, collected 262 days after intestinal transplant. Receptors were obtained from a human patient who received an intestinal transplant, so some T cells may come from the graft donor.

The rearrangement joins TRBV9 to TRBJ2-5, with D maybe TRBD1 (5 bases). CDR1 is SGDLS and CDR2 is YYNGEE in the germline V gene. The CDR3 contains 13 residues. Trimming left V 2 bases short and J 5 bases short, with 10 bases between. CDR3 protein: CASSVQGRETQYF. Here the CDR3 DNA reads TGTGCCAGCAGCGTCCAGGGTCGGGAGACCCAGTACTTC.

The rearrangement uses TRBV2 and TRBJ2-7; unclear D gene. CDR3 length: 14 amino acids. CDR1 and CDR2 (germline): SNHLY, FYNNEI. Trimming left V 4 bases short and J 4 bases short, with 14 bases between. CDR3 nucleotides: TGTGCCAGCAGTGGGGCAGAGGATTTATACGAGCAGTACTTC. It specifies CASSGAEDLYEQYF.

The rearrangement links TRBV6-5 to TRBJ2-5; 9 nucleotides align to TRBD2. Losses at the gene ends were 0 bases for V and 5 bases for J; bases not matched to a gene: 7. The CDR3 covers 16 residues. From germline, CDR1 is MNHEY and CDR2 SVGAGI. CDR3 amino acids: CASSYSGLAPEETQYF. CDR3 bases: TGTGCCAGCAGTTACTCGGGACTAGCCCCCGAGGAGACCCAGTACTTC.

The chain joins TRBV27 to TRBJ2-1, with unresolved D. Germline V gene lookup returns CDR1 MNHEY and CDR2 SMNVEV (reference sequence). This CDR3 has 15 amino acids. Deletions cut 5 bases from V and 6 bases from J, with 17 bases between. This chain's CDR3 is CASSPGGLGSNEQFF. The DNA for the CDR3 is TGTGCCAGCAGTCCCGGCGGCCTCGGATCCAATGAGCAGTTCTTC.

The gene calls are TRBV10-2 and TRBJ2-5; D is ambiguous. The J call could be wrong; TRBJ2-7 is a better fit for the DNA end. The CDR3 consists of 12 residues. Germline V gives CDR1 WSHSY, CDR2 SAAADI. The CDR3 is CASSETSYEQYF. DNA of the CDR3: TGCGCCAGCAGTGAGACTTCCTACGAGCAGTACTTC.

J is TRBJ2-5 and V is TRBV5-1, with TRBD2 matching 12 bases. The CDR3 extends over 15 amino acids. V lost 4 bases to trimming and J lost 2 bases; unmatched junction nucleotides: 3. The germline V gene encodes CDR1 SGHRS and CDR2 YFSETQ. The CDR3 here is CASSIGTSGQETQYF. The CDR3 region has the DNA TGCGCCAGCAGCATAGGGACTAGCGGGCAAGAGACCCAGTACTTC. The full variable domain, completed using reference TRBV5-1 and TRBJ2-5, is KAGVTQTPRYLIKTRGQQVTLSCSPISGHRSVSWYQQTPGQGLQFLFEYFSETQRNKGNFPGRFSGRQFSNSRSEMNVSTLELGDSALYLCASSIGTSGQETQYFGPGTRLLVL.